This T cell receptor beta chain comes out of a study of early stage breast cancer tumors. Each sample had two DNA replicates, roughly 0.5 ug blood or about 1.5 ug tissue. The repertoire was sequenced with immunoSEQ multiplex PCR; TCRdb's copy has only in-frame clones and lacks some. Of nearly 25,000 clones listed, 55% to 80% were seen once; the top ten hold about 10%. Germline values: CDR1 LNHDA, CDR2 SQIVND (reference sequence). V shed 6 bases and J 0 bases; nucleotides not matched to a gene: 3. The CDR3 has 16 residues. The chain combines TRBV19 with TRBJ2-2; 11 bases are a match to TRBD2. Input material: breast tumor tissue. The clonotype comes from a person between 55 and 69 years old with breast cancer. In DNA form, the CDR3 reads TGTGCCAGTAGCTGGACTAGCGGGTCGAACACCGGGGAGCTGTTTTTT. Translation gives CASSWTSGSNTGELFF.